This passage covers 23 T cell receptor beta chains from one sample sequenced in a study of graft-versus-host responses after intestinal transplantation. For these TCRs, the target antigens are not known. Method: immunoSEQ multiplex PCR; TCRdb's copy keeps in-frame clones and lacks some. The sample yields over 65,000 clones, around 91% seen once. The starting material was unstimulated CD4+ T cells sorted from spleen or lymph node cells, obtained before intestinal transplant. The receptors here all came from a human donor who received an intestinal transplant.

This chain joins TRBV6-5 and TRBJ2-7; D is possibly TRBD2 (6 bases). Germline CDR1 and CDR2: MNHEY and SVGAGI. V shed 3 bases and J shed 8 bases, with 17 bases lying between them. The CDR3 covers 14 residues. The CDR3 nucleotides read TGTGCCAGCAGTTATGGGACTTCCCCCTCCCAGCAGTACTTC. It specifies CASSYGTSPSQQYF.

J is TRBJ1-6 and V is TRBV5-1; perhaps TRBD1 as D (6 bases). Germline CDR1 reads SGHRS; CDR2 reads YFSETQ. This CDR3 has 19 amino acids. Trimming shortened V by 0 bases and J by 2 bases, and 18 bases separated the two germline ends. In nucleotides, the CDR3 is TGCGCCAGCAGCTTGGACGGGATACAGGGAGTGACCTATAATTCACCCCTCCACTTT. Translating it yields CASSLDGIQGVTYNSPLHF.

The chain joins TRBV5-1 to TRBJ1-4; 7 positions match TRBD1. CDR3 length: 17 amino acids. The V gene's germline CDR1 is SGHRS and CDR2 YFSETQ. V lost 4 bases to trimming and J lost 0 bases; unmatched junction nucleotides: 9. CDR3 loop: CASSPRGGPPTNEKLFF. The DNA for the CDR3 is TGCGCCAGCAGCCCTCGAGGGGGCCCTCCAACTAATGAAAAACTGTTTTTT.

DNA of the CDR3: TGTGCCAGCAGCGTAGTGGGGGGACAGGTCGCTAACTATGGCTACACCTTC. Protein sequence: CASSVVGGQVANYGYTF. The chain combines TRBV9 with TRBJ1-2, with 8 bases matching TRBD1. This CDR3 has 17 residues. Germline values: CDR1 SGDLS, CDR2 YYNGEE. V shed 0 bases, J shed 0 bases, and the junction held 7 bases outside the gene matches.

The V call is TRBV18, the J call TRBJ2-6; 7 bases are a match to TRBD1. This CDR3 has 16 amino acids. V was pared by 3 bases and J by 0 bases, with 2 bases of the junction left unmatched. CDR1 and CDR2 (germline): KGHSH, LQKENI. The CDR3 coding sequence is TGTGCCAGCTCACCCGGGACAGCCTCTGGGGCCAACGTCCTGACTTTC. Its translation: CASSPGTASGANVLTF.

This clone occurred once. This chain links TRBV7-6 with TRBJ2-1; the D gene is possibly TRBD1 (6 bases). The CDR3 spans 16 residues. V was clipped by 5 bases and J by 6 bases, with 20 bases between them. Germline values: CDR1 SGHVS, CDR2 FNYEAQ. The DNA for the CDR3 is TGTGCCAGCAGCCCCCGGAACAGGGTCGGCGCCAATGAGCAGTTCTTC. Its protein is CASSPRNRVGANEQFF. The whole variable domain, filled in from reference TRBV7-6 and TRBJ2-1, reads GAGVSQSPRYKVTKRGQDVALRCDPISGHVSLYWYRQALGQGPEFLTYFNYEAQQDKSGLPNDRFSAERPEGSISTLTIQRTEQRDSAMYRCASSPRNRVGANEQFFGPGTRLTVL.

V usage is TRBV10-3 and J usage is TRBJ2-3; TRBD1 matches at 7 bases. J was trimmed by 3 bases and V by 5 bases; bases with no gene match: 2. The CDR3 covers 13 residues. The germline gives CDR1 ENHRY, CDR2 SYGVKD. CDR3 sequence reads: CAISRQGTDTQYF. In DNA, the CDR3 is TGTGCCATCAGTAGACAGGGAACAGATACGCAGTATTTT.

The CDR3 region has the DNA TGTGCCAGCAGCCCCGGGACAGGGAGGTACAATGAGCAGTTCTTC. This codes for CASSPGTGRYNEQFF. J is TRBJ2-1 and V is TRBV11-2; 9 positions match TRBD1. This CDR3 is 15 amino acids long. Trimming at V came to 5 bases and at J to 4 bases, leaving 6 bases not matched to a gene. CDR1 is SGHAT, CDR2 FQNNGV, per germline.

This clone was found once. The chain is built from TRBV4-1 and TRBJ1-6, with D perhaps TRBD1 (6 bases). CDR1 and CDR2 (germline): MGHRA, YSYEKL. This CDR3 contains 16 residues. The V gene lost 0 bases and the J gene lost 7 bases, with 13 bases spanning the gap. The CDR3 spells CASSQDRTAANSPLHF. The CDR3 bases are TGCGCCAGCAGCCAAGACCGGACAGCTGCCAATTCACCCCTCCACTTT.

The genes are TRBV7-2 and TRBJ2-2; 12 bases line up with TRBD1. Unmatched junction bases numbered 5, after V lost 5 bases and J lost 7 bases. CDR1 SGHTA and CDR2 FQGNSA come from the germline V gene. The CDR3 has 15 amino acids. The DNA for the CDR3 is TGTGCCAGCAGCCCCGGGACAGGGGGCATCGGGGAGCTGTTTTTT. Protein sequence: CASSPGTGGIGELFF.

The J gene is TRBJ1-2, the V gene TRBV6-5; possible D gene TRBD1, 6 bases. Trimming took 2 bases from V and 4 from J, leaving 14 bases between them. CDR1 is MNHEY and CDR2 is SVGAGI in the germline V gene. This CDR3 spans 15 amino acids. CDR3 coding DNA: TGTGCCAGCAGTTACCGACAGGAATCCGGCTATGGCTACACCTTC. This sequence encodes CASSYRQESGYGYTF.

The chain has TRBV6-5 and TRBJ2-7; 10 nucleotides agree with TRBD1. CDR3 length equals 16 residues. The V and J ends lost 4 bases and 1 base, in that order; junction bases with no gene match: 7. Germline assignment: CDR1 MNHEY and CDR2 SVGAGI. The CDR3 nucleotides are TGTGCCAGCAGTTTCTCCTGGACAGGGGGGTCCTACGAGCAGTACTTC. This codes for CASSFSWTGGSYEQYF.

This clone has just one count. Here the CDR3 reads CASSVIAYTDTQYF. The CDR3 DNA follows: TGCGCCAGCAGTGTTATAGCTTACACAGATACGCAGTATTTT. The J gene is TRBJ2-3, the V gene TRBV10-2; no clear D. V was pared by 4 bases and J by 2 bases, with 10 bases between. This CDR3 has 14 amino acids. Germline V gene lookup returns CDR1 WSHSY and CDR2 SAAADI.

CDR3 nucleotides: TGTGCCATCAGAAGGACTCAGGGGGACACCGGGGAGCTGTTTTTT. It is translated as CAIRRTQGDTGELFF. This chain connects TRBV10-3 to TRBJ2-2; the match to TRBD1 covers 7 bases. The CDR3 is 15 residues long. Trimming at V came to 6 bases and at J to 3 bases, leaving 7 bases not matched to a gene. Germline V gene lookup returns CDR1 ENHRY and CDR2 SYGVKD.

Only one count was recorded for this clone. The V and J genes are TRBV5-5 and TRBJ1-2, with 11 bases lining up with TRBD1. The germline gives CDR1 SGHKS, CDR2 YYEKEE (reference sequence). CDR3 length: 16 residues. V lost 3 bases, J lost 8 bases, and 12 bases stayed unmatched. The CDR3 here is CASSSAAGTGGGGYTF. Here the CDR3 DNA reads TGTGCCAGCAGCTCCGCCGCCGGGACAGGGGGGGGAGGCTACACCTTC.

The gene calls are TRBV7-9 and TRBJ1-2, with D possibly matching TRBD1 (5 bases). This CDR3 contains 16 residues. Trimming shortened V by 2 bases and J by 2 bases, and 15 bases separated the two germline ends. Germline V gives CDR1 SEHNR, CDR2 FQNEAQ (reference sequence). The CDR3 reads CASSLPPAGQNYGYTF. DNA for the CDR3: TGTGCCAGCAGCTTACCTCCAGCAGGGCAGAACTATGGCTACACCTTC.

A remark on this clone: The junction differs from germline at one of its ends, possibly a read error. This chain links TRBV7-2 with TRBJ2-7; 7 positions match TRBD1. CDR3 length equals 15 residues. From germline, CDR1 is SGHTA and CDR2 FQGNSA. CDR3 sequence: CASSVARDSTYEQYF. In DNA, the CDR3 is TGTGCCAGCAGCGTAGCACGGGACAGCACCTACGAGCAGTACTTC.

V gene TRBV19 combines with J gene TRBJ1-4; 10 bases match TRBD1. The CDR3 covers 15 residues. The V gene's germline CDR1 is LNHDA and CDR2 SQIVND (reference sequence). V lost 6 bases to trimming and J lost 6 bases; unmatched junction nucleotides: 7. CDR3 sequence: CASRPQGTGDEKLFF. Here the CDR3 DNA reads TGTGCCAGTAGACCCCAGGGGACAGGGGATGAAAAACTGTTTTTT.

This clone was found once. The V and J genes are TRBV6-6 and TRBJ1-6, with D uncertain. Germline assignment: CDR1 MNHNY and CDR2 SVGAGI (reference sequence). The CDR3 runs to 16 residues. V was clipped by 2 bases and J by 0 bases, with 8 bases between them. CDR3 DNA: TGTGCCAGCAGTTACGTAGTGAGCTCCTATAATTCACCCCTCCACTTT. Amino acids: CASSYVVSSYNSPLHF.

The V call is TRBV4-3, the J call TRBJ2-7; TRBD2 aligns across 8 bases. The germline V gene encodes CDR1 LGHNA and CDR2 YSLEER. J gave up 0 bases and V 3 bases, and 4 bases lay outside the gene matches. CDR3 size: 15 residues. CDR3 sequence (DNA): TGCGCCAGCAGCCAGGCCGGGACTAGCTCCTACGAGCAGTACTTC. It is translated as CASSQAGTSSYEQYF.

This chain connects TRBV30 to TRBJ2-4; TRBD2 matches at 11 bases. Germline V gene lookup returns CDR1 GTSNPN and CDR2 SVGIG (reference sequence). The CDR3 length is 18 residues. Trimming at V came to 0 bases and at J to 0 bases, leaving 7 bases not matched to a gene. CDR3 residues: CAWSVGLAGGVAKNIQYF. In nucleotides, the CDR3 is TGTGCCTGGAGTGTAGGTTTAGCGGGGGGGGTAGCCAAAAACATTCAGTACTTC.

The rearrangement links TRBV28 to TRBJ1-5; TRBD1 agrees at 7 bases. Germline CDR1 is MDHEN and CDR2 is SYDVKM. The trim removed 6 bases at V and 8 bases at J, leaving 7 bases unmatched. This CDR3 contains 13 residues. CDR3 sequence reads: CASRPGQVEPQHF. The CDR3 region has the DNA TGTGCCAGCAGACCTGGACAGGTGGAGCCCCAGCATTTT.

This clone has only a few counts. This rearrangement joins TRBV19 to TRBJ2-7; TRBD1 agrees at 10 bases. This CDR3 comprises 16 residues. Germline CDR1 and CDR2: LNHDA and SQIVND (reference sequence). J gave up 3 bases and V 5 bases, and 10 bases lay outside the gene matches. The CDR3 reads CASSDDVRDRGYEQYF. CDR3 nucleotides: TGTGCCAGTAGTGATGACGTCCGGGACAGGGGCTACGAGCAGTACTTC.